The clone carrying this T cell receptor beta chain was picked up many times. The antigen is undetermined. Germline DNA was also extracted, with blood RNA taken from unsorted whole blood. Total RNA amounting to 500 ng was the source from which TCR beta cDNA was made with a constant-region primer. Employing slightly modified ARM-PCR, three nested multiplex PCR rounds were run, and these gave rise to the TCR beta libraries. Researchers ran the first two PCR rounds for roughly 10 cycles each with TRBV1-TRBV30 forward primers and a C-beta reverse primer. TCRdb reprocessed the multiplex PCR reads with MiXCR, giving one entry per CDR3 protein. The sample has approximately 310,000 distinct CDR3 sequences, 65% seen once. The source of the sample is a study of tumor-infiltrating lymphocytes in primary liver carcinoma. Study background: Surgery removed the patients' primary liver carcinoma.

Findings and limits, study-wide: It was in tumors, not blood, that the top-250-clone fraction was significantly higher (p = 0.039).

Trimming took off 4 bases at V and 0 bases at J, with 22 bases between the two ends. The CDR3 contains 19 residues. Germline values: CDR1 MNHEY, CDR2 SVGEGT. Sequencing was carried out using peripheral blood. The receptor comes from a man aged 35 to 55 with primary liver carcinoma and hepatitis B virus infection. The rearrangement uses TRBV6-2 or TRBV6-3 and TRBJ1-3; the D gene is possibly TRBD1 (5 bases). CDR3 sequence reads: CASSFYLTGTPGSGNTIYF. As DNA, the CDR3 is TGTGCCAGCAGTTTCTATCTCACCGGGACTCCGGGCTCTGGAAACACCATATATTTT.